The rows below give T cell receptor beta chains drawn from one sample of a study of shared clonotypes between healthy human individuals. Clones were sequenced by immunoSEQ multiplex PCR, and TCRdb holds only the in-frame ones, with some missing. This table has roughly 1,500,000 clones, 98% appearing once. Material for sequencing was naive CD4+ T cells sorted from blood. Receptors were obtained from a man aged 30 to 39 in good health. Both conserved end residues are part of each CDR3. The order of the fields is clone size, J gene, D gene, V gene, CDR3 protein, CDR3 DNA. The D gene is left open where the match is weak. A row's size may be missing; if present it is once, few, many or a size class.

size: -; J: TRBJ2-1; D: TRBD1; V: TRBV18; CDR3: CASSLTGGSYNEQFF; DNA: TGTGCCAGCTCACTAACAGGGGGGTCCTACAATGAGCAGTTCTTC
size: -; J: TRBJ2-7; D: TRBD2; V: TRBV10-3; CDR3: CAISESGMVREQYF; DNA: TGTGCCATCAGTGAGAGCGGGATGGTACGCGAGCAGTACTTC
size: -; J: TRBJ1-1; D: -; V: TRBV7-3; CDR3: CASSRSGNTEAFF; DNA: TGTGCCAGCAGCCGGAGTGGGAACACTGAAGCTTTCTTT
size: -; J: TRBJ2-3; D: -; V: TRBV7-9; CDR3: CASSLGVQNTDTQYF; DNA: TGTGCCAGCAGCTTAGGGGTCCAGAACACAGATACGCAGTATTTT
size: -; J: TRBJ2-5; D: -; V: TRBV5-4; CDR3: CASSSRQKFQETQYF; DNA: TGTGCCAGCAGCTCCAGACAAAAATTCCAAGAGACCCAGTACTTC
size: -; J: TRBJ1-1; D: -; V: TRBV11-2; CDR3: CASSPFQTNTEAFF; DNA: TGTGCCAGCAGCCCATTCCAAACGAACACTGAAGCTTTCTTT
size: -; J: TRBJ1-2; D: TRBD1; V: TRBV5-4; CDR3: CASSPQGAGGYTF; DNA: TGTGCCAGCAGCCCACAGGGGGCGGGGGGCTACACCTTC
size: -; J: TRBJ1-5; D: -; V: TRBV4-1; CDR3: CASSPDISYQPQHF; DNA: TGCGCCAGCAGCCCGGACATTTCGTATCAGCCCCAGCATTTT
size: -; J: TRBJ2-3; D: -; V: TRBV19; CDR3: CASSIPRVGSTDTQYF; DNA: TGTGCCAGTAGTATACCGCGGGTCGGAAGCACAGATACGCAGTATTTT
size: -; J: TRBJ2-7; D: TRBD2; V: TRBV7-2; CDR3: CASSLSGRLDEQYF; DNA: TGTGCCAGCAGCTTAAGCGGGAGGCTGGACGAGCAGTACTTC
size: -; J: TRBJ2-3; D: -; V: TRBV5-1; CDR3: CASSLVDTQYF; DNA: TGCGCCAGCAGCTTAGTAGATACGCAGTATTTT
size: -; J: TRBJ2-7; D: -; V: TRBV7-9; CDR3: CASSPRRNEQYF; DNA: TGTGCCAGCAGCCCGCGCCGGAACGAGCAGTACTTC
size: -; J: TRBJ2-3; D: -; V: TRBV10-3; CDR3: CAISESGKGTTDTQYF; DNA: TGTGCCATCAGTGAGTCAGGGAAGGGGACCACAGATACGCAGTATTTT
size: -; J: TRBJ1-2; D: -; V: TRBV27; CDR3: CASSLRQTYGYTF; DNA: TGTGCCAGCAGTTTAAGGCAGACCTATGGCTACACCTTC
size: once; J: TRBJ2-7; D: TRBD1; V: TRBV15; CDR3: CATSPGQGSYEQYF; DNA: TGTGCCACCAGCCCGGGACAGGGCTCCTACGAGCAGTACTTC
size: once; J: TRBJ2-7; D: -; V: TRBV7-9; CDR3: CASSFGSYEQYF; DNA: TGTGCCAGCAGCTTCGGATCTTACGAGCAGTACTTC
size: -; J: TRBJ2-7; D: -; V: TRBV27; CDR3: CASSLSGMPGVIHEQYF; DNA: TGTGCCAGCAGTTTATCGGGCATGCCGGGAGTGATCCACGAGCAGTACTTC
size: -; J: TRBJ2-7; D: TRBD1; V: TRBV6-5; CDR3: CASSYGQGDDEQYF; DNA: TGTGCCAGCAGTTACGGGCAGGGGGATGACGAGCAGTACTTC
size: once; J: TRBJ2-5; D: -; V: TRBV10-3; CDR3: CAISAGREETQYF; DNA: TGTGCCATCAGTGCTGGCAGGGAAGAGACCCAGTACTTC
size: -; J: TRBJ1-1; D: -; V: TRBV5-8; CDR3: CASSSRTRSRTEAFF; DNA: TGTGCCAGCAGCTCCAGGACGAGGTCGCGCACTGAAGCTTTCTTT
size: -; J: TRBJ2-1; D: -; V: TRBV11-3; CDR3: CASSLASGEQFF; DNA: TGTGCCAGCAGCTTAGCTTCCGGTGAGCAGTTCTTC
size: -; J: TRBJ2-3; D: -; V: TRBV27; CDR3: CASRTRKGGGDTQYF; DNA: TGTGCCAGCAGAACCAGAAAAGGGGGTGGTGATACGCAGTATTTT
size: few; J: TRBJ1-5; D: -; V: TRBV19; CDR3: CACPQPQHF; DNA: TGTGCCTGTCCTCAGCCCCAGCATTTT
size: -; J: TRBJ1-5; D: TRBD1; V: TRBV19; CDR3: CASSIGGTGARQPQHF; DNA: TGTGCCAGTAGTATAGGGGGGACAGGGGCAAGGCAGCCCCAGCATTTT
size: -; J: TRBJ2-1; D: -; V: TRBV5-5; CDR3: CASSFRPDGPDYYNEQFF; DNA: TGTGCCAGCAGCTTTCGGCCTGATGGGCCGGATTACTACAATGAGCAGTTCTTC
size: -; J: TRBJ1-1; D: TRBD1; V: TRBV6-4; CDR3: CASSPDRGLEAFF; DNA: TGTGCCAGCAGCCCGGACAGGGGGCTTGAAGCTTTCTTT
size: -; J: TRBJ2-7; D: TRBD1; V: TRBV5-1; CDR3: CASSAGTGGANEQYF; DNA: TGCGCCAGCAGCGCCGGGACAGGGGGCGCGAACGAGCAGTACTTC
size: -; J: TRBJ2-7; D: -; V: TRBV29-1; CDR3: CSAKLGLYEQYF; DNA: TGCAGCGCCAAGCTTGGCCTCTACGAGCAGTACTTC
size: -; J: TRBJ1-3; D: TRBD1; V: TRBV2; CDR3: CASSETGVYGNTIYF; DNA: TGTGCCAGCAGCGAGACAGGGGTTTACGGAAACACCATATATTTT
size: -; J: TRBJ2-4; D: -; V: TRBV18; CDR3: CASSPSPKNIQYF; DNA: TGTGCCAGCTCACCGTCGCCCAAAAACATTCAGTACTTC
size: -; J: TRBJ2-7; D: -; V: TRBV5-4; CDR3: CASSQGQGSSYEQYF; DNA: TGTGCCAGCAGCCAGGGGCAGGGGAGCTCCTACGAGCAGTACTTC
size: -; J: TRBJ2-7; D: TRBD2; V: TRBV11-2; CDR3: CASSPRLAGSSYEQYF; DNA: TGTGCCAGCAGCCCCCGACTAGCGGGAAGCTCCTACGAGCAGTACTTC
size: -; J: TRBJ1-1; D: -; V: TRBV15; CDR3: CATSRDLGHTEAFF; DNA: TGTGCCACCAGCAGAGATCTCGGCCACACTGAAGCTTTCTTT
size: once; J: TRBJ2-7; D: -; V: TRBV11-2; CDR3: CASSSLARRSYEQYF; DNA: TGTGCCAGCAGCTCGTTAGCGAGGAGGAGCTACGAGCAGTACTTC
size: -; J: TRBJ2-5; D: TRBD2; V: TRBV4-1; CDR3: CASSRAGTETQYF; DNA: TGCGCCAGCAGTCGAGCGGGAACTGAGACCCAGTACTTC
size: -; J: TRBJ2-3; D: -; V: TRBV7-6; CDR3: CASSFSPSTDTQYF; DNA: TGTGCCAGCAGCTTTTCCCCGAGCACAGATACGCAGTATTTT